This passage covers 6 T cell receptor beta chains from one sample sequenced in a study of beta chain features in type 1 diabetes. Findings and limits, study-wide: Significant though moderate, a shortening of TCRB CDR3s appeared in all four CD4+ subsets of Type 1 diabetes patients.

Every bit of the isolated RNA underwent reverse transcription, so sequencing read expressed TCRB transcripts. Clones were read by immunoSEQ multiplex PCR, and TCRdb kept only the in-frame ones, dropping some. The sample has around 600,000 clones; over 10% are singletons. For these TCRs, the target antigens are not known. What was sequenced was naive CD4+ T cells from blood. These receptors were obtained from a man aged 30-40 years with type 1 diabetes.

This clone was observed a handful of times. Here the CDR3 DNA reads TGTGCCATCAGAAGAAGTGATGGGGGTGGGAATGAGCAGTTCTTC. The encoded protein is CAIRRSDGGGNEQFF. This chain uses TRBV10-3 with TRBJ2-1; D tentatively fits TRBD1 or TRBD2 (5 bases each). The V gene's germline CDR1 is ENHRY and CDR2 SYGVKD. Between the trimmed V and J ends, which lost 6 bases and 7 bases, there was a span of 19 bases. The CDR3 loop spans 15 amino acids.

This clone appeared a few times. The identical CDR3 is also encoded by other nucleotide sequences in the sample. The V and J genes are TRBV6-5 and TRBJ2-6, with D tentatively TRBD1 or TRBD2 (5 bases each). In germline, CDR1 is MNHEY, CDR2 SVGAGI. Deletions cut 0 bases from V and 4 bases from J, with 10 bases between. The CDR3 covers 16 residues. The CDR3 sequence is CASSYSPGAGANVLTF. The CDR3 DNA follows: TGTGCCAGCAGTTACTCCCCCGGGGCCGGGGCCAACGTCCTGACTTTC.

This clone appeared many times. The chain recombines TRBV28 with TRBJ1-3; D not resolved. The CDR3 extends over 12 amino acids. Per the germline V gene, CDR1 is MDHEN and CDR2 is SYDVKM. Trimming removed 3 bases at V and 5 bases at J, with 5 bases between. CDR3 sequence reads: CASSFARNTIYF. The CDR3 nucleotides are TGTGCCAGCAGTTTCGCAAGAAACACCATATATTTT.

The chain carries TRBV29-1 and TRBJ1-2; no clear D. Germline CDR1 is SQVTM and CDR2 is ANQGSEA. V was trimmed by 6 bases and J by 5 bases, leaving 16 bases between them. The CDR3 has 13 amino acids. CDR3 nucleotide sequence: TGCAGCGTCCCAAGGAGAACGGGATATGGCTACACCTTC. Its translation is CSVPRRTGYGYTF.

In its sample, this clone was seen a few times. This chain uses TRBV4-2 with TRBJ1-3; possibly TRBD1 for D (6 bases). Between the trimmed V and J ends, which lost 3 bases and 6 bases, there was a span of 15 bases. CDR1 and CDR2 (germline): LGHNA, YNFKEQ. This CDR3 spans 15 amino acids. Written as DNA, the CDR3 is TGTGCCAGCAGCCAGACAGGTTGGGGTGAAAACACCATATATTTT. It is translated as CASSQTGWGENTIYF.

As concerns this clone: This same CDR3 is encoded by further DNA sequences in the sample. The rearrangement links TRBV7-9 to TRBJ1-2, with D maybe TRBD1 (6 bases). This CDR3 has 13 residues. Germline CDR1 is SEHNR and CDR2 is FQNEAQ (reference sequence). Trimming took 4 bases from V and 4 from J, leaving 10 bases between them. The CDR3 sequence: CASSSGTLYGYTF. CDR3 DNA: TGTGCCAGCAGCTCCGGGACACTCTATGGCTACACCTTC. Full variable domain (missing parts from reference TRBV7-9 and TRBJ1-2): DTGVSQNPRHKITKRGQNVTFRCDPISEHNRLYWYRQTLGQGPEFLTYFQNEAQLEKSRLLSDRFSAERPKGSFSTLEIQRTEQGDSAMYLCASSSGTLYGYTFGSGTRLTVV.